These 12 T cell receptor beta chains share one sample of origin, sequenced in a study of spatial heterogeneity in lung cancer. These receptors' antigens are unknown. TCRdb itself ran the 5' RACE reads through MiXCR, one entry per CDR3 protein. The sample lists some 400 distinct CDR3 sequences; 14% to 15% were seen once. General study findings and limits: Within tumors, counts of expanded alpha and beta TCRs tracked tumor mutation counts.

Noted time point: sample taken at primary tumor resection. Sequences were derived from lung tumor tissue, sampled at surgery. These receptors originate from a male donor with early-stage non-small cell lung cancer.

There are a few counts of this clonotype. The V gene is TRBV5-1, the J gene TRBJ1-1; TRBD1 aligns across 8 bases. Trimming at V came to 0 bases and at J to 1 base, leaving 2 bases not matched to a gene. In germline, CDR1 is SGHRS, CDR2 YFSETQ. The CDR3 is 15 residues long. The CDR3, as DNA: TGCGCCAGCAGCTTGGCAGGGGGCGAGAACACTGAAGCTTTCTTT. Protein: CASSLAGGENTEAFF.

By proportion, this clonotype is large. The chain recombines TRBV18 with TRBJ1-1; weak D call: TRBD1 (5 bases). Germline assignment: CDR1 KGHSH and CDR2 LQKENI. The V end was cut by 6 bases, the J end by 3 bases, with 14 bases between. The CDR3 spans 14 residues. The CDR3 region has the DNA TGTGCCAGCTCCCTCAGGGCGGAGGACACTGAAGCTTTCTTT. This sequence encodes CASSLRAEDTEAFF.

V is TRBV12-3 or TRBV12-4 and J is TRBJ2-1; 10 bases align to TRBD2. There are 16 residues in the CDR3. The V segment lost 6 bases and the J segment 3 bases; nucleotides outside the gene matches: 8. The CDR3 sequence is CASRRVEREGYNEQFF. In DNA, the CDR3 is TGTGCCAGCAGAAGGGTGGAGCGGGAGGGCTACAATGAGCAGTTCTTC.

This clonotype rates as large. The genes are TRBV5-1 and TRBJ2-1; D uncertain. The CDR3 loop spans 13 amino acids. Germline lookup yields CDR1 SGHRS and CDR2 YFSETQ. Trimming took off 5 bases at V and 10 bases at J, with 16 bases between the two ends. The CDR3 DNA sequence: TGCGCCAGCAGATTGTCGGCCTACCCGGAGCAGTTCTTC. Amino acid sequence: CASRLSAYPEQFF.

This clonotype was seen more than once but under ten times. The chain recombines TRBV6-6 with TRBJ2-3, with TRBD2 matching over 8 bases. Germline CDR1 reads MNHNY; CDR2 reads SVGAGI (reference sequence). V dropped 2 bases and J dropped 1; count of bases not matched to a gene: 8. The CDR3 is 17 amino acids. DNA for the CDR3: TGTGCCAGCAGTTACAGCAGCGGGGGCGGCGGCACAGATACGCAGTATTTT. Translation: CASSYSSGGGGTDTQYF.

The sample holds a few counts of this clonotype. V usage is TRBV27 and J usage is TRBJ1-6, with a weak D call TRBD1 (5 bases). The CDR3 covers 13 residues. Deletions cut 3 bases from V and 7 bases from J, with 7 bases between. CDR1 and CDR2 from the germline V gene are MNHEY and SMNVEV (reference sequence). CDR3 residues: CASSLQGNSPLHF. The DNA for the CDR3 is TGTGCCAGCAGTTTGCAGGGAAATTCACCCCTCCACTTT.

This clonotype appeared a few times. This rearrangement joins TRBV6-1 to TRBJ1-2, with TRBD1 matching 7 bases. Germline loops: CDR1 MNHNS, CDR2 SASEGT. The CDR3 is 14 amino acids. V was pared by 6 bases and J by 2 bases, with 6 bases of the junction left unmatched. The CDR3, as DNA: TGTGCCAGCAGGAGGAGGGGGCTCAACTATGGCTACACCTTC. This encodes CASRRRGLNYGYTF.

The chain employs TRBV20-1 and TRBJ1-2; D is undetermined. The V end lost 5 bases, the J end lost 2 bases, and 12 bases lay between the germline ends. This CDR3 has 13 amino acids. Germline CDR1 and CDR2: DFQATT and SNEGSKA (reference sequence). CDR3 loop: CSAGKTGNYGYTF. The DNA for the CDR3 is TGCAGTGCTGGAAAGACGGGGAACTATGGCTACACCTTC.

The chain links TRBV20-1 to TRBJ2-4; tentatively, D is TRBD1 or TRBD2 (5 bases each). Trimming shortened V by 4 bases and J by 0 bases, and 19 bases separated the two germline ends. The CDR3 runs 17 residues. CDR1 DFQATT and CDR2 SNEGSKA come from the germline V gene (reference sequence). This CDR3 is CSAKVYGTFLAKNIQYF. CDR3 in DNA: TGCAGTGCTAAAGTCTACGGGACGTTCCTAGCCAAAAACATTCAGTACTTC.

This clonotype was observed a few times. V usage is TRBV19 and J usage is TRBJ2-5, with D perhaps assigned TRBD1 or TRBD2 (5 bases each). CDR1 and CDR2 from the germline V gene are LNHDA and SQIVND (reference sequence). CDR3 size: 13 residues. V shed 5 bases and J shed 3 bases, with 10 bases lying between them. The CDR3, as DNA: TGTGCCAGTAGTGGAGAGGGGAAAGAGACCCAGTACTTC. Residues: CASSGEGKETQYF. The variable domain in full, with the rest retrieved from reference TRBV19 and TRBJ2-5, is DGGITQSPKYLFRKEGQNVTLSCEQNLNHDAMYWYRQDPGQGLRLIYYSQIVNDFQKGDIAEGYSVSREKKESFPLTVTSAQKNPTAFYLCASSGEGKETQYFGPGTRLLVL.

This clonotype is classed as large. The chain recombines TRBV3-1 with TRBJ2-1, with TRBD2 matching over 8 bases. V lost 0 bases to trimming and J lost 8 bases; unmatched junction nucleotides: 9. The CDR3 sequence is 16 residues long. The germline gives CDR1 LGHDT, CDR2 YNNKEL (reference sequence). In DNA, the CDR3 is TGTGCCAGCAGCCAAGACCCTAGCGGGCTGGACGATGAGCAGTTCTTC. Its translation: CASSQDPSGLDDEQFF.

By share of the sample, this clonotype is large. As DNA, the CDR3 is TGTGCCAGCAGCCAAGTTGGAGGGAGGGACGAAAAACTGTTTTTT. It specifies CASSQVGGRDEKLFF. J is TRBJ1-4 and V is TRBV4-2; perhaps TRBD1 as D (5 bases). The CDR3 contains 15 residues. Trimming took 1 base from V and 8 from J, leaving 14 bases between them. The germline V gene has CDR1 LGHNA and CDR2 YNFKEQ.